These 22 T cell receptor beta chains were sequenced from one sample in a study of CD8 T cells in Susac syndrome. Reverse transcription of roughly 0.45 to 1 ug RNA used random hexamers. In TCRdb, the immunoSEQ multiplex PCR reads were re-called with MiXCR into one record per CDR3 protein. The sample has about 180,000 distinct CDR3 sequences, around 94% seen once. Sequencing input: CD4+ T cells from PBMCs. The receptors originated from a human donor with Susac syndrome.

The chain couples TRBV3-1 to TRBJ1-1; tentative D call: TRBD1 (6 bases). The germline V gene has CDR1 LGHDT and CDR2 YNNKEL (reference sequence). Between the trimmed V and J ends, which lost 6 bases and 4 bases, there was a span of 9 bases. The CDR3 spans 12 residues. The CDR3: CASSRTATEAFF. The CDR3 DNA reads TGTGCCAGCAGTCGGACAGCCACTGAAGCTTTCTTT.

The rearrangement links TRBV29-1 to TRBJ1-4, with D possibly TRBD1 on 5 matching bases. Looked up from germline, CDR1 is SQVTM and CDR2 is ANQGSEA. Deletions cut 6 bases from V and 3 bases from J, with 8 bases between. There are 12 residues in the CDR3. CDR3 in amino acids: CSVGTANEKLFF. DNA for the CDR3: TGCAGCGTAGGGACCGCTAATGAAAAACTGTTTTTT. The complete variable domain, with remaining parts taken from reference TRBV29-1 and TRBJ1-4, reads SAVISQKPSRDICQRGTSLTIQCQVDSQVTMMFWYRQQPGQSLTLIATANQGSEATYESGFVIDKFPISRPNLTFSTLTVSNMSPEDSSIYLCSVGTANEKLFFGSGTQLSVL.

The chain joins TRBV9 to TRBJ2-3; D is undetermined. V was trimmed by 3 bases and J by 0 bases, leaving 11 bases between them. This CDR3 has 15 residues. From germline, CDR1 is SGDLS and CDR2 YYNGEE. The CDR3 protein is CASSARVGSTDTQYF. The CDR3 DNA sequence: TGTGCCAGCAGCGCCCGGGTCGGAAGCACAGATACGCAGTATTTT.

The V and J genes are TRBV4-3 and TRBJ1-1, with 8 nucleotides matching TRBD1. This CDR3 spans 18 amino acids. The V and J ends lost 0 bases and 1 base, in that order; junction bases with no gene match: 10. The germline CDR1 and CDR2 sequences are LGHNA and YSLEER. The CDR3: CASSQDLIIGQGNTEAFF. DNA for the CDR3: TGCGCCAGCAGCCAAGATCTGATCATTGGACAGGGGAACACTGAAGCTTTCTTT.

The chain is built from TRBV20-1 and TRBJ2-1; D remains ambiguous. Per germline, CDR1 DFQATT and CDR2 SNEGSKA (reference sequence). V lost 7 bases and J lost 12, with 19 bases in between. The CDR3 spans 12 residues. CDR3 amino acids: CSVMPSSIGQFF. The CDR3 nucleotides read TGCAGTGTCATGCCGAGTTCGATAGGGCAGTTCTTC.

The chain carries TRBV30 and TRBJ1-6, with 7 nucleotides matching TRBD1. From germline, CDR1 is GTSNPN and CDR2 SVGIG (reference sequence). The CDR3 totals 13 residues. V was clipped by 5 bases and J by 6 bases; unmatched bases: 4. CDR3 protein: CAWGDRANSPLHF. The CDR3 DNA sequence: TGTGCCTGGGGGGACAGAGCTAATTCACCCCTCCACTTT.

The chain carries TRBV20-1 and TRBJ2-7; D is unclear. The CDR3 loop spans 13 amino acids. Trimming removed 3 bases from V and 4 bases from J, with 13 bases in between. Germline lookup yields CDR1 DFQATT and CDR2 SNEGSKA (reference sequence). The CDR3 DNA reads as TGCAGTGCTAGTTGGGCTAGTCCGTACGAGCAGTACTTC. This codes for CSASWASPYEQYF.

The chain joins TRBV19 to TRBJ2-3, with TRBD1 as a possible D gene (5 bases). The CDR3 is 12 amino acids. Trimming stripped 5 bases from V and 4 bases from J, with 7 bases between. The germline gives CDR1 LNHDA, CDR2 SQIVND (reference sequence). The CDR3 reads CASSSRADTQYF. As DNA, the CDR3 is TGTGCCAGTAGTTCCAGGGCAGATACGCAGTATTTT.

V usage is TRBV28 and J usage is TRBJ2-6, with a possible D match to TRBD2 (7 bases). Germline CDR1 MDHEN, CDR2 SYDVKM. V lost 2 bases and J lost 4, with 12 bases in between. The CDR3 is 16 residues long. The CDR3 DNA follows: TGTGCCAGCAGTTTACGGGGGGCGCAAGGGGCCAACGTCCTGACTTTC. Protein sequence: CASSLRGAQGANVLTF.

The J gene is TRBJ1-1, the V gene TRBV20-1, with D perhaps TRBD1 (6 bases). The CDR3 extends over 13 amino acids. Looked up from germline, CDR1 is DFQATT and CDR2 is SNEGSKA (reference sequence). Trimming cost V 2 bases and J 3 bases, with 10 bases left between them. The CDR3 sequence is CSARSTGDTEAFF. In DNA, the CDR3 is TGCAGTGCTAGATCGACAGGAGACACTGAAGCTTTCTTT.

The rearrangement links TRBV11-2 to TRBJ2-5; D remains ambiguous. CDR1 SGHAT and CDR2 FQNNGV come from the germline V gene. The length of the CDR3 is 14 residues. Trimming removed 5 bases from V and 4 bases from J, with 14 bases in between. CDR3 coding DNA: TGTGCCAGCAGCCCACTGAAGGGCATAGAGACCCAGTACTTC. Its protein is CASSPLKGIETQYF. The whole variable domain, remainder taken from reference TRBV11-2 and TRBJ2-5, is EAGVAQSPRYKIIEKRQSVAFWCNPISGHATLYWYQQILGQGPKLLIQFQNNGVVDDSQLPKDRFSAERLKGVDSTLKIQPAKLEDSAVYLCASSPLKGIETQYFGPGTRLLVL.

The chain uses TRBV20-1 and TRBJ2-1, with D hard to call. From germline, CDR1 is DFQATT and CDR2 SNEGSKA (reference sequence). CDR3 length: 14 residues. V was clipped by 0 bases and J by 3 bases, with 9 bases between them. The CDR3 loop reads CSARDKDRYNEQFF. The CDR3 coding sequence is TGCAGTGCTAGAGATAAGGACCGCTACAATGAGCAGTTCTTC.

This clonotype was counted between two and nine times. This rearrangement joins TRBV12-5 to TRBJ2-1; 9 bases map to TRBD2. Germline CDR1 and CDR2: LGHNT and FRNRAP. V was pared by 0 bases and J by 6 bases, with 6 bases of the junction left unmatched. This CDR3 spans 16 amino acids. DNA for the CDR3: TGTGCTAGTGGTTTGGTACTCGGCGGGGGGGCCAATGAGCAGTTCTTC. Protein sequence: CASGLVLGGGANEQFF.

The chain joins TRBV24-1 to TRBJ2-1; 14 bases map to TRBD2. Per the germline V gene, CDR1 is KGHDR and CDR2 is SFDVKD. This CDR3 is built from 21 residues. With 3 bases clipped from V and 0 bases from J, the junction kept 12 bases outside the gene matches. CDR3 sequence (DNA): TGTGCCACCAGTGATCCCAAACCGGGACTAGCGGGGGCCAGCTCCTACAATGAGCAGTTCTTC. It codes for CATSDPKPGLAGASSYNEQFF.

This sequence joins TRBV5-4 and TRBJ2-1; 8 bases map to TRBD1. Trimming took 4 bases from V and 2 from J; bases not matched to a gene: 5. Germline CDR1 is SGHNT and CDR2 is YYREEE (reference sequence). This CDR3 region has 15 residues. CDR3 DNA sequence: TGTGCCAGCAGCACACTGACAGGGGCCTACAATGAGCAGTTCTTC. Encoded protein: CASSTLTGAYNEQFF.

This chain connects TRBV5-4 to TRBJ2-5; TRBD1 is a possible D gene (6 bases). The length of the CDR3 is 13 residues. From germline, CDR1 is SGHNT and CDR2 YYREEE (reference sequence). V lost 3 bases, J lost 5 bases, and 11 bases lay in between. The CDR3 nucleotides are TGTGCCAGCAGCTCGAACAGGGTTGAGACCCAGTACTTC. Amino acid sequence: CASSSNRVETQYF.

As DNA, the CDR3 is TGCAGTGCCGAGGACAGGGGGGAATCTTCGGTCTACAATGAGCAGTTCTTC. It codes for CSAEDRGESSVYNEQFF. The gene calls are TRBV20-1 and TRBJ2-1; 10 positions agree with TRBD1. After removal of 6 bases from V and 3 bases from J, the junction contained 14 bases not matched to a gene. Germline CDR1 is DFQATT and CDR2 is SNEGSKA (reference sequence). The CDR3 has 17 amino acids.

The rearrangement joins TRBV27 to TRBJ1-5; D is undetermined. The CDR3 is made up of 14 amino acids. V lost 3 bases and J 3 bases, leaving 9 bases between the germline ends. The germline gives CDR1 MNHEY, CDR2 SMNVEV (reference sequence). The CDR3 bases are TGTGCCAGCAGTTTCGGCAGGTTCAATCAGCCCCAGCATTTT. Its translation: CASSFGRFNQPQHF.

V usage is TRBV3-1 and J usage is TRBJ1-6, with TRBD1 identical over 7 bases. The trim removed 1 base at V and 10 bases at J, leaving 4 bases unmatched. Looked up from germline, CDR1 is LGHDT and CDR2 is YNNKEL (reference sequence). CDR3 length: 14 amino acids. CDR3 nucleotide sequence: TGTGCCAGCAGCCAAGGGGACAGAATATCACCCCTCCACTTT. This encodes CASSQGDRISPLHF.

CDR3: CAWSRQGATEAFF. The CDR3, as DNA: TGTGCCTGGAGTCGGCAGGGGGCCACTGAAGCTTTCTTT. The rearrangement uses TRBV30 and TRBJ1-1; 8 nucleotides align to TRBD1. V trimming: 2 bases; J trimming: 4 bases; junction bases outside the gene matches: 3. The CDR3 length is 13 residues. Germline V lookup: CDR1 GTSNPN, CDR2 SVGIG (reference sequence).

The chain recombines TRBV29-1 with TRBJ1-2, with D hard to call. The germline V and J ends were trimmed by 4 bases and 2 bases, with 11 bases remaining between them. Germline-derived CDR1 and CDR2 are SQVTM and ANQGSEA. This CDR3 is built from 13 residues. In DNA, the CDR3 is TGCAGCGTTGTCCCCGTACGGAACTATGGCTACACCTTC. It translates to CSVVPVRNYGYTF.

This clonotype was observed a single time. V is TRBV28 and J is TRBJ2-3, with 12 bases aligning to TRBD2. The CDR3 loop spans 16 amino acids. Trimming cost V 4 bases and J 4 bases; bases outside gene matches: 6. Germline V gene sequence: CDR1 MDHEN, CDR2 SYDVKM. The CDR3 DNA sequence: TGTGCCAGCAGTTCGCCGACTAGCGGGAGATCAGATACGCAGTATTTT. It codes for CASSSPTSGRSDTQYF.